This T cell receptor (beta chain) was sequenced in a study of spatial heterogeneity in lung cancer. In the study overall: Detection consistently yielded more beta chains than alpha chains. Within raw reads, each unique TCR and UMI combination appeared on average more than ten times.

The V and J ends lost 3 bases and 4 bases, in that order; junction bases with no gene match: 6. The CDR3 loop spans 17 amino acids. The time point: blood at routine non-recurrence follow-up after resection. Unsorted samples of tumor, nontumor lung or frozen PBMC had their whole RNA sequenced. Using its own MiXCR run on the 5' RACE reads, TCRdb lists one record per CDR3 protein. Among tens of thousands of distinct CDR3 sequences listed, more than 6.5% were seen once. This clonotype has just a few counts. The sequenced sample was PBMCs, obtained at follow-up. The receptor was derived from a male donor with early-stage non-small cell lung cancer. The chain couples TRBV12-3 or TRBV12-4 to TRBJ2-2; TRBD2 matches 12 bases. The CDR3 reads CASSFASGGAGTGELFF. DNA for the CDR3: TGTGCCAGCAGTTTTGCTAGCGGGGGGGCTGGCACCGGGGAGCTGTTTTTT.